This T cell receptor (beta chain) comes out of a study of ipilimumab plus nivolumab after autologous stem cell transplantation (dated by TCRdb to the early 2020s). As for the study more broadly: The median number of doses received by trial patients was roughly five for ipilimumab and roughly eight for nivolumab. Approximately 35 patients made up the trial's intent-to-treat population. Both primary refractory and relapsed disease were represented in the DLBCL cohort, where 18-month progression-free survival was about 82% and 31%, respectively. Patients in the trial were undergoing autologous transplant and had high-risk diffuse large B cell lymphoma, mature T cell lymphoma, or multiple myeloma.

Library construction relied on the immunoSEQ multiplex PCR assay. As stored in TCRdb, this immuneACCESS dataset retains in-frame rearrangements with V and J assigned. A fraction of the clones does not appear; measured against another copy, unresolved V genes explain less than half of the discrepancy, and the remainder lacks a known reason. This sample has roughly 86,000 clones in its table, and 75% to 85% of those were observed once. Of the sample, about 2.2% is held by the ten largest clones. Findings and caveats that apply to the study as a whole: The authors stated that profiles of the T cell receptor repertoire, regulatory T cell phenotype and gut microbiota provided a biologic rationale for studying this approach further. The authors concluded that combined checkpoint inhibition appeared tolerable when used as consolidation after transplant.

On this clone itself: Its antigen remains unidentified. One base away there is no much larger clone; base qualities are not given.

V is cut by 0 bases and J by 4 bases, and the space between the germline ends is 12 bases. The CDR3 runs 15 residues from the cysteine to the phenylalanine. The retained sequence is limited to the CDR3, 45 bases, with the frame set at the first base. The germline V gene specifies ENHRY as CDR1 and SYGVKD as CDR2. Starting 14 to 28 days after the autologous transplant, patients began checkpoint therapy, which included ipilimumab at 1 mg/kg intravenously on day 1 of selected weeks. Patients received nivolumab at 3 mg/kg intravenously on day 1 of weeks 1, 4, 7, 10, and every two weeks through week 26. This Phase Ib clinical trial tested ipilimumab plus nivolumab, a combined checkpoint inhibition, as consolidation after autologous stem cell transplantation.

The clonotype was recovered from a male donor with diffuse large B-cell lymphoma. The V gene is TRBV10-3 and the J gene is TRBJ1-2; TRBD1 is possibly the D segment (5 matching bases). Sequencing was performed on PBMCs, taken in a trial of ipilimumab plus nivolumab as post-transplant consolidation. For the CDR3, the sequence is CAISESGRETYGYTF. The nucleotide sequence reads TGTGCCATCAGTGAGTCGGGACGGGAAACCTATGGCTACACCTTC.